This T cell receptor (beta chain) was sequenced during a study of STAT5B mutations in CD4+ large granular lymphocyte leukemia. Overall study: Healthy donors showed HLA-associated enrichment of the CDR3 'QG' motif. Study-wide results and limits: Patient CD4-sorted repertoires looked more clonal than healthy CD4+ repertoires, even without putative leukemic clones.

The protocol was immunoSEQ multiplex PCR, while the TCRdb copy is restricted to in-frame clones and leaves out a portion. The sample carries approximately 30,000 clones, roughly two thirds recorded once. The length of the CDR3 is 14 residues. With 5 bases removed from V and 2 bases from J, the gap between germline ends came to 12 bases. Per germline, CDR1 SEHNR and CDR2 FQNEAQ (reference sequence). Concerning this clone itself: Its antigen is not known.

The sequencing sample was made of CD4+ T cells from blood buffy coats. The chain employs TRBV7-9 and TRBJ1-2; no reliable D call. The receptor's source is a human donor in good health. CDR3 sequence reads: CASSQQAENYGYTF. CDR3 DNA sequence: TGTGCCAGCAGCCAACAAGCAGAAAACTATGGCTACACCTTC.